Listed below are T cell receptor beta chains from one sample, sequenced in a study of T cells in Graves' hyperthyroidism and ophthalmopathy. Each CDR3 protein gets one entry after TCRdb re-called the multiplex PCR reads with MiXCR. The data hold around 600,000 distinct CDR3 sequences, with 15% to 18% observed a single time. The sequenced sample was blood. Receptors originate from a woman aged 30 to 39 with Graves' hyperthyroidism. CDR3s include the opening cysteine and the closing phenylalanine or tryptophan. D genes are given only for firm matches. The size field is filled for only some rows; it gives once, few, many or a size class.

J	D	V	size	CDR3	DNA
TRBJ2-1	TRBD2	TRBV20-1	many	CSARGNPGLAGLSSYNEQFF	TGCAGTGCTAGAGGCAATCCGGGACTAGCGGGCCTAAGCTCCTACAATGAGCAGTTCTTC
TRBJ2-2	TRBD2	TRBV15	few	CATSGSGSWGTGELFF	TGTGCCACCAGCGGTAGCGGGAGCTGGGGCACCGGGGAGCTGTTTTTT
TRBJ1-3	TRBD1	TRBV7-8	NA	CASSLGQALGNTIYF	TGTGCCAGCAGCCTAGGACAGGCCCTTGGAAACACCATATATTTT
TRBJ1-1	NA	TRBV30	NA	CAWGGVVSTEAFF	TGTGCCTGGGGAGGGGTGGTGAGCACTGAAGCTTTCTTT
TRBJ2-2	TRBD1	TRBV12-3/TRBV12-4	NA	CASSLIVGQGLGGELFF	TGTGCCAGCAGTTTAATTGTAGGACAGGGGCTCGGCGGGGAGCTGTTTTTT
TRBJ2-1	TRBD2	TRBV7-2	NA	CASSFLTGTSYNEQFF	TGTGCCAGCAGCTTCTTAACCGGGACTAGCTACAATGAGCAGTTCTTC
TRBJ1-2	NA	TRBV28	few	CASSLDQVFYGYTF	TGTGCCAGCAGTTTAGACCAGGTTTTCTATGGCTACACCTTC
TRBJ1-2	NA	TRBV20-1	NA	CSANDFNSGRFDGYTF	TGCAGTGCTAATGATTTCAATTCGGGACGGTTTGATGGCTACACCTTC
TRBJ2-1	TRBD2	TRBV19	few	CASSRGDSYNEQFF	TGTGCCAGTAGTCGGGGGGACTCCTACAATGAGCAGTTCTTC
TRBJ1-1	NA	TRBV6-2/TRBV6-3	NA	CASSLQGGAEAFF	TGTGCCAGCAGTTTACAAGGAGGAGCCGAAGCTTTCTTT
TRBJ2-1	NA	TRBV12-3/TRBV12-4	many	CASSATSGTHEQFF	TGTGCCAGCAGTGCCACGTCGGGGACTCATGAGCAGTTCTTC
TRBJ2-1	NA	TRBV24-1	few	CATSLGIGVAEEQFF	TGTGCCACCAGCCTCGGGATAGGGGTAGCGGAAGAGCAGTTCTTC
TRBJ2-2	NA	TRBV12-3/TRBV12-4	few	CAGSSGNTGELFF	TGTGCCGGCAGTTCCGGGAACACCGGGGAGCTGTTTTTT
TRBJ2-7	NA	TRBV13	few	CASSLVGESSYEQYF	TGTGCCAGCAGCTTAGTGGGCGAGAGCTCCTACGAGCAGTACTTC
TRBJ2-3	TRBD2	TRBV7-2	NA	CASSLVAGSFIQADTQYF	TGTGCCAGCAGCTTAGTAGCGGGATCCTTCATTCAGGCAGATACGCAGTATTTT
TRBJ2-2	TRBD2	TRBV19	NA	CASSILGLAGKNTGELFF	TGTGCCAGTAGTATTCTGGGACTAGCGGGAAAAAACACCGGGGAGCTGTTTTTT
TRBJ1-5	NA	TRBV28	NA	CASSPPRWGAGQPQHF	TGTGCCAGCAGCCCACCGAGGTGGGGGGCTGGACAGCCCCAGCATTTT
TRBJ2-1	NA	TRBV18	many	CASSPNRASGYNEQFF	TGTGCCAGCTCACCAAACAGGGCTAGCGGCTACAATGAGCAGTTCTTC
TRBJ2-5	NA	TRBV20-1	NA	CSARIQAYQETQYF	TGCAGTGCTAGAATCCAGGCGTACCAAGAGACCCAGTACTTC
TRBJ1-5	NA	TRBV2	many	CASSEAGRNQPQHF	TGTGCCAGCAGTGAAGCAGGGCGCAATCAGCCCCAGCATTTT
TRBJ2-3	TRBD2	TRBV6-1	NA	CASSELHGTSGYTDTQYF	TGTGCCAGCAGTGAACTTCATGGGACTAGCGGATACACAGATACGCAGTATTTT
TRBJ2-1	NA	TRBV6-1	few	CASSNVEANGEQFF	TGTGCCAGCTCCAACGTGGAGGCTAATGGGGAGCAGTTCTTC